This T cell receptor (beta chain) derives from a study of cytomegalovirus exposure and HLA in healthy donors. Whole-study context: The same platform as the approximately 670 first-cohort repertoires was used for the 95 to 150 validation repertoires, a later analysis reported.

This CDR3 contains 15 residues. The germline V gene has CDR1 SGHTA and CDR2 FQGNSA. Trimming cost V 1 base and J 3 bases, with 10 bases left between them. Study-wide results and caveats: Within the 100 to 150 validation repertoires, first-cohort TCR clusters tended to co-occur, according to a later analysis.

It was the roughly 130-subject validation cohort, separate from the roughly 700-subject first cohort, to which the donors belonged. With respect to this clone: The antigen remains undetermined.

Assay: immunoSEQ multiplex PCR; the TCRdb copy retains only in-frame clones and omits some. The sample carries 200,000 to 250,000 clones, over 75% recorded once. The sequenced sample consisted of PBMCs. The clonotype comes from a man aged 18 to 30 in good health and CMV-seropositive. The rearrangement joins TRBV7-2 to TRBJ1-5, with D possibly TRBD1 on 5 matching bases. CDR3 region: CASSLEGTNNQPQHF. CDR3 coding DNA: TGTGCCAGCAGCTTAGAAGGGACTAACAATCAGCCCCAGCATTTT.